This T cell receptor (beta chain) was found in a study of T cell changes during pregnancy in multiple sclerosis. CDR3 length equals 16 residues. The germline V gene has CDR1 SGHAT and CDR2 FQNNGV. With 5 bases clipped from V and 4 bases from J, the junction kept 7 bases outside the gene matches. Sequenced by immunoSEQ multiplex PCR; TCRdb stores in-frame clones only, minus some. Here the sample spans about 68,000 clones, 90% being singletons. The source was peripheral blood, collected in the third trimester of pregnancy. The receptor comes from a female donor with multiple sclerosis, enrolled in a pregnancy study. The V call is TRBV11-2, the J call TRBJ2-2; 10 bases align to TRBD1. The DNA for the CDR3 is TGTGCCAGCAGCACTGGGACAGGGGTAGGCACCGGGGAGCTGTTTTTT. Amino acids: CASSTGTGVGTGELFF.